Reported below is one T cell receptor (beta chain). The sample comes from a study of blood T cell repertoires in COVID-19. Methods used by the authors: Nucleated cell number was recorded as an estimate derived from reference gene primer amplification. The assay was immunoSEQ multiplex PCR, and TCRdb's table has in-frame clones only and misses some. V and J calls and clone size are those listed in that table; D and trimming were worked out from the DNA. The table records 350,000 to 400,000 clones, roughly 92% of them present only once. This CDR3 has 15 residues. Germline CDR1 reads SGHRS; CDR2 reads YFSETQ. V was pared by 1 base and J by 9 bases, with 14 bases between. Cohorts were assigned according to the clinical history that participants reported. Exposed volunteers were people who met a COVID-19 case within 2 weeks before study entry.

Sequencing input: PBMCs or T cells enriched from blood (not recorded which). The J gene is TRBJ1-6, the V gene TRBV5-1; D might be TRBD1 (5 bases). The receptor was isolated from a woman in her forties who had been exposed to COVID-19. The CDR3 here is CASSLSVTRGSPLHF. The CDR3 DNA reads as TGCGCCAGCAGCTTGTCCGTCACAAGGGGTTCACCCCTCCACTTT.